This T cell receptor (beta chain) is from a study of blood T cell repertoires in COVID-19. The CDR3 spans 13 residues. Trimming cost V 8 bases and J 3 bases; bases outside gene matches: 3. The germline V gene has CDR1 ENHRY and CDR2 SYGVKD. The study recruited people aged 18 to 89 years across approximately 25 US areas. Some clones are missing from TCRdb's copy, which holds only in-frame ones; the method was immunoSEQ multiplex PCR. The table lists about 260,000 clones, roughly 83% of them singletons, with around 2.1% in the top ten. The rearrangement joins TRBV10-3 to TRBJ1-4, with 7 nucleotides matching TRBD1. This clonotype was sampled from a woman aged 50 to 65 who had recovered from COVID-19. Sequenced: PBMCs or T cells enriched from blood (not recorded which). The CDR3 bases are TGTGCCATCCGTGGACAGGCTAATGAAAAACTGTTTTTT. It is translated as CAIRGQANEKLFF.